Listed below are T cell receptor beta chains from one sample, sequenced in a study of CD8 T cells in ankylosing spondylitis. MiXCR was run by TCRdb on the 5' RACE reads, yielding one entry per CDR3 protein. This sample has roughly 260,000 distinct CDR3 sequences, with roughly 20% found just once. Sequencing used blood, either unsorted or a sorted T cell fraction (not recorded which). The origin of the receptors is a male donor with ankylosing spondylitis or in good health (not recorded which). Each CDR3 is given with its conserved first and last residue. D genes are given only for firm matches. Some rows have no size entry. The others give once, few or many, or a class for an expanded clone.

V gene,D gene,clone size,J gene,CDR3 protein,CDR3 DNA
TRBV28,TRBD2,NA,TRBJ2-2,CASRAGGFTGELFF,TGTGCCAGCAGAGCGGGGGGGTTCACCGGGGAGCTGTTTTTT
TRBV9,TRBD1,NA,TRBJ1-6,CASSEGQGPLHF,TGTGCCAGCAGCGAGGGACAGGGACCCCTCCACTTT
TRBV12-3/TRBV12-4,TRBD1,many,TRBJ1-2,CASKFRDRDYGYTF,TGTGCCAGCAAATTTCGGGACAGAGACTATGGCTACACCTTC
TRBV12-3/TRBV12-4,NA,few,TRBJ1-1,CASSLRHQNTEAFF,TGTGCCAGCAGTTTGAGACATCAGAACACTGAAGCTTTCTTT
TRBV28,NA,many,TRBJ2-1,CASSGTGTLTSYNEQFF,TGTGCCAGCAGTGGAACCGGGACACTGACCTCCTACAATGAGCAGTTCTTC
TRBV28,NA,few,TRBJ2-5,CASSPLGVQETQYF,TGTGCCAGCAGTCCCTTGGGGGTCCAAGAGACCCAGTACTTC
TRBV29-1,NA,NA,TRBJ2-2,CSVLPGPNTGELFF,TGCAGCGTCCTCCCGGGACCGAACACCGGGGAGCTGTTTTTT
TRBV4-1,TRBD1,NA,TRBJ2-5,CASSQDPQGTGGETQYF,TGCGCCAGCAGCCAAGATCCGCAAGGGACAGGGGGAGAGACCCAGTACTTC
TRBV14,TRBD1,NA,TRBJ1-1,CASSPRDRLNTEAFF,TGTGCCAGCAGCCCCCGGGACAGGCTGAACACTGAAGCTTTCTTT
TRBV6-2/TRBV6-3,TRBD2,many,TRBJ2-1,CASSHILADYDNEQFF,TGTGCCAGCAGCCATATCCTAGCGGACTATGACAATGAGCAGTTCTTC
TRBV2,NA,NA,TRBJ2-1,CASREGGGSYNEQFF,TGTGCCAGCAGGGAAGGCGGAGGCTCCTACAATGAGCAGTTCTTC
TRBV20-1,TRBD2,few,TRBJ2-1,CSARAPLAGRHGSSYNEQFF,TGCAGTGCTAGAGCCCCACTAGCGGGACGACATGGGAGCTCCTACAATGAGCAGTTCTTC
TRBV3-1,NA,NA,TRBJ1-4,CASSKQGGASANEKLFF,TGTGCCAGCAGCAAACAAGGGGGGGCCTCGGCTAATGAAAAACTGTTTTTT
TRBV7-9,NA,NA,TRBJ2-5,CASSSGTYEETQYF,TGTGCCAGCAGCTCAGGGACGTACGAAGAGACCCAGTACTTC
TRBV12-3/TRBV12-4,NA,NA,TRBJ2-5,CASSPRGVQETQYF,TGTGCCAGCAGTCCTCGAGGGGTACAAGAGACCCAGTACTTC
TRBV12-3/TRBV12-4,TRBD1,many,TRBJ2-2,CASSQTTGGSGELFF,TGTGCCAGCAGCCAAACCACAGGGGGCTCCGGGGAGCTGTTTTTT
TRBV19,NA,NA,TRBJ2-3,CASSISLLTDTQYF,TGTGCCAGTAGTATTTCACTCCTCACAGATACGCAGTATTTT
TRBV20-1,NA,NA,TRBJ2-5,CSARVAGPETQYF,TGCAGTGCTAGAGTTGCGGGCCCAGAGACCCAGTACTTC
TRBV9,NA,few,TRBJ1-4,CASSPGAANEKLFF,TGTGCCAGCAGCCCAGGAGCCGCTAATGAAAAACTGTTTTTT
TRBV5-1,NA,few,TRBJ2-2,CASSTGHVGGELFF,TGCGCCAGCAGCACCGGACACGTCGGCGGGGAGCTGTTTTTT
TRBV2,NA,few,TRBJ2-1,CASIVQRILNEQFF,TGTGCCAGCATCGTACAGAGAATACTAAATGAGCAGTTCTTC
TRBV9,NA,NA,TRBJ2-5,CASSEGTRGQETQYF,TGTGCCAGCAGCGAGGGGACACGGGGACAAGAGACCCAGTACTTC
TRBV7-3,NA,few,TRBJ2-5,CASSTSGRETQYF,TGTGCCAGCAGCACGTCAGGGAGAGAGACCCAGTACTTC
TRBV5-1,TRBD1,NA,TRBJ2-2,CASSSRQGPGELFF,TGCGCCAGCAGCTCCCGACAGGGACCCGGGGAGCTGTTTTTT
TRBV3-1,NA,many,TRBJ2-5,CASSQVVETQYF,TGTGCCAGCAGCCAAGTGGTGGAGACCCAGTACTTC
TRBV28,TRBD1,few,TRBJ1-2,CASVTGTGGYTF,TGTGCCAGTGTTACAGGGACAGGCGGCTACACCTTC
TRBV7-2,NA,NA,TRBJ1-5,CASSLGGTRNQPQHF,TGTGCCAGCAGCTTAGGGGGGACAAGAAATCAGCCCCAGCATTTT
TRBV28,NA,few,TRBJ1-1,CAIDGRFTEAFF,TGTGCCATTGATGGTCGTTTCACTGAAGCTTTCTTT
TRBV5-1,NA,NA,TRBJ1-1,CASSLSWLNTEAFF,TGCGCCAGCAGCTTGAGCTGGTTGAACACTGAAGCTTTCTTT
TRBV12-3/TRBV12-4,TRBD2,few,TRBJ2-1,CASSWTSGRLDNEQFF,TGTGCCAGCAGTTGGACTAGCGGGAGACTGGACAATGAGCAGTTCTTC
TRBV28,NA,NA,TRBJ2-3,CASILAGSDTQYF,TGTGCCAGCATCCTGGCAGGGTCAGATACGCAGTATTTT
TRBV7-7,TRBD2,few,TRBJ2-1,CASSARASGSSYNEQFF,TGTGCCAGCAGCGCAAGAGCTAGCGGGAGCTCCTACAATGAGCAGTTCTTC
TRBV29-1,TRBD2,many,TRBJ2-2,CSVGTSGGPAAGELFF,TGCAGCGTTGGGACTAGCGGGGGGCCGGCGGCCGGGGAGCTGTTTTTT
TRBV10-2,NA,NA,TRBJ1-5,CASSAVPGGNQPQHF,TGCGCCAGCAGTGCCGTGCCCGGGGGAAATCAGCCCCAGCATTTT
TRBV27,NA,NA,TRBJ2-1,CASSWGGGNEQFF,TGTGCCAGCAGTTGGGGGGGCGGGAATGAGCAGTTCTTC
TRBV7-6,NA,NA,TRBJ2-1,CASSSKEQGINNEQFF,TGTGCCAGCAGCTCGAAGGAGCAGGGCATTAATAATGAGCAGTTCTTC
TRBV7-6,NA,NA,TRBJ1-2,CASSSRPNYGYTF,TGTGCCAGCAGCTCTCGGCCTAACTATGGCTACACCTTC
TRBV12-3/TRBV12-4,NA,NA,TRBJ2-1,CASSFGQFNEQFF,TGTGCCAGCAGTTTCGGACAGTTCAATGAGCAGTTCTTC
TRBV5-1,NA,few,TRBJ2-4,CASSSGPSNIQYF,TGCGCCAGCAGCTCCGGACCTTCTAACATTCAGTACTTC
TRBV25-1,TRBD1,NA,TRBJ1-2,CASSGTGGDYGYTF,TGTGCCAGCAGTGGGACAGGGGGGGACTATGGCTACACCTTC
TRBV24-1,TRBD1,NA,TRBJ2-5,CATSGGAGGATQYF,TGTGCCACCAGTGGTGGGGCAGGGGGCGCGACCCAGTACTTC
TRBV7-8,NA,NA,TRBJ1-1,CASSFLGPANTEAFF,TGTGCCAGCAGCTTCTTGGGCCCCGCGAACACTGAAGCTTTCTTT
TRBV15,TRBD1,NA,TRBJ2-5,CATSRVGQGQETQYF,TGTGCCACCAGCAGAGTGGGACAGGGACAAGAGACCCAGTACTTC
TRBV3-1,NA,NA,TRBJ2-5,CASSPTLGNQETQYF,TGTGCCAGCAGCCCAACGTTGGGGAACCAAGAGACCCAGTACTTC
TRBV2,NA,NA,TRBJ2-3,CASSGQGGAAQYF,TGTGCCAGCAGTGGGCAAGGCGGGGCGGCTCAGTATTTT
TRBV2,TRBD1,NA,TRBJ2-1,CASSADRGYNEQFF,TGTGCCAGCAGTGCCGACAGGGGGTACAATGAGCAGTTCTTC
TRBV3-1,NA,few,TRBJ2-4,CASSRDVGLAKNIQYF,TGTGCCAGCAGCCGCGACGTAGGCTTAGCCAAAAACATTCAGTACTTC
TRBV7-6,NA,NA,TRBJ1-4,CASSSGGLSNEKLFF,TGTGCCAGCAGCTCCGGGGGCCTCTCTAATGAAAAACTGTTTTTT
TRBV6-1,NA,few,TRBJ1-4,CASRPKPRTAPDEKLFF,TGTGCCAGCAGACCAAAACCCAGGACAGCACCGGATGAAAAACTGTTTTTT
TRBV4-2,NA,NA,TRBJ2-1,CASSQGDGNLNEQFF,TGTGCCAGCAGCCAAGGCGACGGAAACCTCAATGAGCAGTTCTTC